This T cell receptor (beta chain) was recovered during a study of control samples from healthy donors and cancer patients. Measured with immunoSEQ multiplex PCR; TCRdb has only the in-frame clones, and not every one. The sample consists of approximately 160,000 clones, roughly 92% of them appearing once. The sequence was collected from a woman under 30 in good health. Input material: blood.

The CDR3: CATDEGQGRDEQYF. DNA for the CDR3: TGTGCCACCGATGAGGGACAGGGGCGCGACGAGCAGTACTTC. The chain couples TRBV10-3 to TRBJ2-7; 10 bases agree with TRBD1. Germline V lookup: CDR1 ENHRY, CDR2 SYGVKD. J lost 5 bases, V lost 10 bases, and 11 bases had no gene match. The CDR3 consists of 14 residues.